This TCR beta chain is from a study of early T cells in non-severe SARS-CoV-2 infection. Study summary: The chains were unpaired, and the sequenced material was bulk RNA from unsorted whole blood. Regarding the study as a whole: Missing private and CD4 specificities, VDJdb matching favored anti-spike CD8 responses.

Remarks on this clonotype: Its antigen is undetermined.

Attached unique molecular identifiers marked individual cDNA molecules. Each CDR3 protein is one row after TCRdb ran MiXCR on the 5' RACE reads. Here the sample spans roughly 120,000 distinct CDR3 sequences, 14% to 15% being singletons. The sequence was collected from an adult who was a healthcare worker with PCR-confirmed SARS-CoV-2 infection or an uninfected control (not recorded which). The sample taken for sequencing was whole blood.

The CDR3 protein is CASSIGLSSYNEQFF. The CDR3 bases are TGTGCCAGTAGTATTGGACTCAGCTCCTACAATGAGCAGTTCTTC. The V call is TRBV19, the J call TRBJ2-1, with D tentatively TRBD2 (5 bases). Germline values: CDR1 LNHDA, CDR2 SQIVND (reference sequence). The germline V and J ends were trimmed by 3 bases and 0 bases, with 9 bases remaining between them. The CDR3 consists of 15 residues.